Following are 9 T cell receptor beta chains from one sample sequenced in a study of T cells of healthy individuals. One entry per CDR3 protein, called by TCRdb with MiXCR from the 5' RACE reads. The sample holds some 69,000 distinct CDR3 sequences, about 16% seen once. The receptors shown here come from a human donor in good health.

The table lists this clonotype with many counts. CDR3 DNA sequence: TGCAGCGTTGAAGGGGGCGGGGGGCCCTATGGCTACACCTTC. Translated, it gives CSVEGGGGPYGYTF. The chain uses TRBV29-1 and TRBJ1-2; maybe TRBD1 (6 bases). Germline values: CDR1 SQVTM, CDR2 ANQGSEA. V was trimmed by 1 base and J by 4 bases, leaving 13 bases between them. The CDR3 spans 14 residues.

This clonotype has at least ten counts. The CDR3 here is CASSLGGHSNQPQHF. The CDR3, as DNA: TGTGCCAGCTCACTAGGGGGACATAGCAATCAGCCCCAGCATTTT. The V gene is TRBV18, the J gene TRBJ1-5; a possible D gene is TRBD1 (6 bases). Trimming removed 4 bases from V and 0 bases from J, with 10 bases in between. Germline CDR1 reads KGHSH; CDR2 reads LQKENI. This CDR3 has 15 amino acids.

The chain joins TRBV5-6 to TRBJ2-3, with D perhaps given as TRBD1 or TRBD2 (6 bases each). Germline V gene sequence: CDR1 SGHDT, CDR2 YYEEEE. The CDR3 length is 13 residues. Trimming removed 6 bases from V and 6 bases from J, with 14 bases in between. The CDR3 loop is CASKEEGEDTQYF. In DNA form, the CDR3 reads TGTGCCAGCAAGGAGGAGGGGGAGGATACGCAGTATTTT.

This chain connects TRBV28 to TRBJ2-3; 9 nucleotides agree with TRBD2. CDR1 is MDHEN, CDR2 SYDVKM, per germline. The CDR3 loop spans 14 amino acids. Trimming at V came to 8 bases and at J to 1 base, leaving 4 bases not matched to a gene. For the CDR3, the DNA is TGTGCCAGCGCCGCGGGAGGGCGCACAGATACGCAGTATTTT. Its protein is CASAAGGRTDTQYF.

This clonotype was seen a handful of times. The chain joins TRBV20-1 to TRBJ2-5, with no clear D. The germline V gene encodes CDR1 DFQATT and CDR2 SNEGSKA (reference sequence). The CDR3 runs to 13 residues. V was cut by 2 bases and J by 2 bases, with 9 bases left in between. The DNA for the CDR3 is TGCAGTGCTAGACGACCACCTCAAGAGACCCAGTACTTC. It specifies CSARRPPQETQYF.

In regard to this clonotype: A much larger clone differs from this one at a single base, so this may be a read error. The rearrangement uses TRBV29-1 and TRBJ1-6; D is unresolved. V was trimmed by 4 bases and J by 5 bases, leaving 6 bases between them. Germline assignment: CDR1 SQVTM and CDR2 ANQGSEA. This CDR3 spans 12 amino acids. CDR3 coding DNA: TGCAGCGTTGTGGCCGATAATTCACCCCTCCACTTT. Its translation is CSVVADNSPLHF.

A few counts support this clonotype. DNA for the CDR3: TGTGCCAGCAGCTTAATTGGGCGAGCTTCCGAGGGCGAAAAACTGTTTTTT. Its translation is CASSLIGRASEGEKLFF. The genes are TRBV7-3 and TRBJ1-4; no firm D call. The CDR3 has 17 residues. V dropped 1 base and J dropped 8 bases, with 20 bases sitting between them. The germline V gene has CDR1 SGHTA and CDR2 FQGTGA.

This clonotype occurred many times. The V call is TRBV4-3, the J call TRBJ2-2, with D hard to call. This CDR3 has 14 amino acids. Germline V gene data show CDR1 as LGHNA and CDR2 as YSLEER. The V and J ends lost 3 bases and 3 bases respectively, with 8 bases between them. CDR3 region: CASSHARDTGELFF. The CDR3 region has the DNA TGCGCCAGCAGCCACGCCCGGGACACCGGGGAGCTGTTTTTT.

This clonotype was seen ten or more times. The chain couples TRBV7-9 to TRBJ2-2, with D unresolved. V was pared by 7 bases and J by 2 bases, with 11 bases between. The CDR3 is made up of 14 amino acids. Per the germline V gene, CDR1 is SEHNR and CDR2 is FQNEAQ (reference sequence). CDR3 region: CASTLVRNTGELFF. The CDR3 coding sequence is TGTGCCAGCACCCTAGTCAGAAACACCGGGGAGCTGTTTTTT.